This TCR beta chain was sequenced in a study of blood T cell repertoires in COVID-19. Overall study: COVID-19 samples, acute and convalescent, were from the United States, Italy and Spain. PBMCs, B-cell-depleted T cells, or T cells were the source of the cDNA or gDNA that made up the material.

CDR3 size: 16 residues. Trimming took 4 bases from V and 6 from J, leaving 19 bases between them. Germline CDR1 reads MNHEY; CDR2 reads SVGAGI. Original handling: The authors estimated nucleated cell counts from reference gene primer amplification. Assay used: immunoSEQ multiplex PCR; TCRdb lists only in-frame clones, some missing. The V and J calls and the clone size are those of that table, but D and trimming were determined from the DNA. The sample records 40,000 to 55,000 clones, approximately 91% being singletons. This receptor was obtained from a human donor in a cohort sampled during active COVID-19. This chain joins TRBV6-5 and TRBJ1-5; D possibly corresponds to TRBD1 (5 bases). Sequencing input: peripheral blood. As DNA, the CDR3 is TGTGCCAGCAGTTTGGGGCAGGGCGTGGGCGGTCAGCCCCAGCATTTT. This gives the protein CASSLGQGVGGQPQHF.